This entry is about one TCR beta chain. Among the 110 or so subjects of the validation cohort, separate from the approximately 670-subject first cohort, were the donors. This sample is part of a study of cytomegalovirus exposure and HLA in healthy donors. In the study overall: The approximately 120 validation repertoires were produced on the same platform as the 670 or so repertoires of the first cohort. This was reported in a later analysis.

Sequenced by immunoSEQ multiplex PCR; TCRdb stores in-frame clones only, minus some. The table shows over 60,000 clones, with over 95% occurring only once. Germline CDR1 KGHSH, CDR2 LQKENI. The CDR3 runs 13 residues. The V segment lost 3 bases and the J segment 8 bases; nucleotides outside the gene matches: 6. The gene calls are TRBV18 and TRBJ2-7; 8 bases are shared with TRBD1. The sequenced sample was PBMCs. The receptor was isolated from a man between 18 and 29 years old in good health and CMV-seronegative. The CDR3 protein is CASSPVDREKQYF. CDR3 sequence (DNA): TGTGCCAGCTCACCGGTGGACAGGGAAAAGCAGTACTTC.